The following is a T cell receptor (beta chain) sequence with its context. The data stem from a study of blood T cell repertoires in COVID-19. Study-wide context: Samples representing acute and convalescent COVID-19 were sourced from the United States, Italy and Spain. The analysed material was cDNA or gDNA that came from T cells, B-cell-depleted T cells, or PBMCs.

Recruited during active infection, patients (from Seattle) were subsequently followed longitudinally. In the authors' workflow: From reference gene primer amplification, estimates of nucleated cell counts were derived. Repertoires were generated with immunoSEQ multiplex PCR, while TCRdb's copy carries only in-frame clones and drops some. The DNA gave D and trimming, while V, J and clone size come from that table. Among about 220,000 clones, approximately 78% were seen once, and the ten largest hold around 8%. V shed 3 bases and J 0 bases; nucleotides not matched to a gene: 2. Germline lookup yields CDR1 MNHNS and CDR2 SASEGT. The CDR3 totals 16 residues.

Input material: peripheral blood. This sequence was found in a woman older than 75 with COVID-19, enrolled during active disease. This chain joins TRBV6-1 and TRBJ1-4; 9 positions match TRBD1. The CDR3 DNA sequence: TGTGCCAGCAGTGATAGGACAGGGGCAACTAATGAAAAACTGTTTTTT. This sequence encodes CASSDRTGATNEKLFF.